A selection of T cell receptor beta chains follows, all from one sample in a study of T cells after yellow fever vaccination. TCRdb reprocessed the 5' RACE reads with MiXCR, giving one entry per CDR3 protein. The repertoire holds about 400,000 distinct CDR3 sequences, about 6% seen once, with approximately 16% in the top ten. Specimen: PBMCs, collected 5 days after the yellow fever booster vaccination. The receptors derive from a man aged 30 to 39 who received the YFV17D yellow fever vaccine. CDR3s include the opening cysteine and the closing phenylalanine or tryptophan. A D gene is named only where the DNA matches it firmly. Size is stated for part of the rows, as once, few or many counts, or as a class when the clone is expanded.

>TRBV7-2|.|.|TRBJ2-3
TGTGCCAGCAGCTTAGGTAGAGCAGATACGCAGTATTTT
CASSLGRADTQYF
>TRBV9|.|few|TRBJ2-7
TGTGCCAGCAGCGTAGGTGGTGGTACAGGGTCCCACGAGCAGTACTTC
CASSVGGGTGSHEQYF
>TRBV5-1|.|many|TRBJ2-5
TGCGCCAGCAGCTTCCAAGCCCTTCAAGAGACCCAGTACTTC
CASSFQALQETQYF
>TRBV20-1|.|.|TRBJ1-2
TGCAGTGCACTCACCGCAGGGAATAATGGCTACACCTTC
CSALTAGNNGYTF
>TRBV28|TRBD2|.|TRBJ2-7
TGTGCCAGCACGGGAGGGAGAGGCTACGAGCAGTACTTC
CASTGGRGYEQYF
>TRBV7-2|.|few|TRBJ2-1
TGTGCCAGCAGCTCCTATCTAGCGAATGAGCAGTTCTTC
CASSSYLANEQFF
>TRBV5-1|.|few|TRBJ2-1
TGCGCCAGCAGCCCGTCCCAGCGGGCATACCTCTACAATGAGCAGTTCTTC
CASSPSQRAYLYNEQFF
>TRBV2|TRBD2|.|TRBJ2-2
TGTGCCAGCGGGAGGGCCATCACCGGGGAGCTGTTTTTT
CASGRAITGELFF
>TRBV29-1|.|few|TRBJ1-1
TGCAGCGTTGAAACGGCGGGAACTACTATGAACACTGAAGCTTTCTTT
CSVETAGTTMNTEAFF
>TRBV15|TRBD2|.|TRBJ2-7
TGTGCCACCAGCAGGCAGCCGATCGAGCGGGAGTCCCACGAGCAGTACTTC
CATSRQPIERESHEQYF
>TRBV5-4|.|.|TRBJ2-7
TGTGCCAGCAGCACGGACCTCTCCTACGAGCAGTACTTC
CASSTDLSYEQYF
>TRBV3-1|.|.|TRBJ1-6
TGTGCCAGCAGCAAACCGGGTAATTCACCCCTCCACTTT
CASSKPGNSPLHF
>TRBV7-6|.|few|TRBJ2-7
TGTGCCAGCAGTACTCTAGATTCCTACGAGCAGTACTTC
CASSTLDSYEQYF
>TRBV5-8|.|few|TRBJ2-1
TGTGCCAGCAGCCGGGACATTAATGAGCAGTTCTTC
CASSRDINEQFF
>TRBV20-1|.|.|TRBJ1-1
TGCAGTGCCCTACGTGCTGAAGCTTTCTTT
CSALRAEAFF
>TRBV5-4|.|few|TRBJ2-1
TGTGCCAGCAGCTTGGGAGTCGGGCACCGCAATGAGCAGTTCTTC
CASSLGVGHRNEQFF
>TRBV27|.|.|TRBJ2-1
TGTGCCAGCATAGGAGGCGGGTATAGAGTAGGTGAGCAGTTCTTC
CASIGGGYRVGEQFF
>TRBV20-1|.|few|TRBJ2-3
TGCAGTGCTAGCCCTGGGGCAGATACGCAGTATTTT
CSASPGADTQYF
>TRBV12-3/TRBV12-4|TRBD2|few|TRBJ2-1
TGTGCCAGCAGACGCAGACTAGCGGGAACTCTCAATGAGCAGTTCTTC
CASRRRLAGTLNEQFF
>TRBV4-1|.|few|TRBJ1-5
TGCGCCAGCAGCCCCAGTCGAAATAGCAATCAGCCCCAGCATTTT
CASSPSRNSNQPQHF
>TRBV6-1|.|few|TRBJ1-1
TGTGCCAGCAGTGAAAGGGTCACTGAAGCTTTCTTT
CASSERVTEAFF
>TRBV7-2|.|few|TRBJ1-5
TGTGCCAGCAGCTTCGTGGGAGGGCCTCAGCCCCAGCATTTT
CASSFVGGPQPQHF
>TRBV6-1|TRBD1|.|TRBJ2-5
TGTGCCAGCAGGCGGACAGGTTTTCAAGAGACCCAGTACTTC
CASRRTGFQETQYF
>TRBV15|.|.|TRBJ1-1
TGTGCCACCAGCAGAGAGTACTCGGGGCCCACTGAAGCTTTCTTT
CATSREYSGPTEAFF
>TRBV5-6|.|few|TRBJ2-5
TGTGCCAGCAGCTGGCGGGGAGCTGAGACCCAGTACTTC
CASSWRGAETQYF
>TRBV5-5|.|.|TRBJ1-2
TGTGCCAGCAGCTTGGTTCTTGGCCGAGGCTACACCTTC
CASSLVLGRGYTF
>TRBV20-1|.|.|TRBJ2-1
TGCAGTGCTAGATCCCGCGCCTCCTACAATGAGCAGTTCTTC
CSARSRASYNEQFF
>TRBV30|.|.|TRBJ2-3
TGTGCCTGGGCCGGGGCTAGCACAGATACGCAGTATTTT
CAWAGASTDTQYF
>TRBV20-1|TRBD2|.|TRBJ2-7
TGCTGCGCTAGAGGGACGACTAGCGGGAGATGGGGTGAGCAGTACTTC
CCARGTTSGRWGEQYF
>TRBV29-1|.|.|TRBJ2-7
TGCAGCGTTGCTTATAGCGGAGGGGGAACCTACGAGCAGTACTTC
CSVAYSGGGTYEQYF
>TRBV6-1|TRBD2|few|TRBJ2-3
TGTGCCAGCAGCTCTAGCGGGAGTGGTACGCAGTATTTT
CASSSSGSGTQYF
>TRBV7-3|TRBD2|many|TRBJ2-1
TGTGCCAGCAGCCCCAGTCTAGCGGGAGGCCAGGGATCCTACAATGAGCAGTTCTTC
CASSPSLAGGQGSYNEQFF
>TRBV5-1|.|many|TRBJ2-7
TGCGCCAGCAGCAGGGACACCACCTACGAGCAGTACTTC
CASSRDTTYEQYF
>TRBV4-3|.|few|TRBJ2-1
TGCGCCAGCAGCCAAGATAATAACGACAATGAGCAGTTCTTC
CASSQDNNDNEQFF
>TRBV7-2|TRBD1|many|TRBJ2-1
TGTGCCAGCAGCTTAGCGGGACAGGGAACCGCCAATGAGCAGTTCTTC
CASSLAGQGTANEQFF
>TRBV2|.|few|TRBJ2-3
TGTGCCAGCATCAGTCCAGGGGAACTTATAGATACGCAGTATTTT
CASISPGELIDTQYF
>TRBV6-5|TRBD2|many|TRBJ2-5
TGTGCCAGCAGTTGGGAGGGAGGCGGGCAAGAGACCCAGTACTTC
CASSWEGGGQETQYF
>TRBV3-1|TRBD2|many|TRBJ2-5
TGTGCCAGCAGCCCCGGACTAGCGGTCCGACCACAAGAGACCCAGTACTTC
CASSPGLAVRPQETQYF
>TRBV3-1|.|.|TRBJ2-3
TGTGCCAGCAGCCTATGGACCGCGGCAGATACGCAGTATTTT
CASSLWTAADTQYF
>TRBV6-2/TRBV6-3|.|.|TRBJ1-3
TGTGCCAGCAGTTACTCCGCGCAGGGACGCCCGCCCTCTCTGAGAGCTGGAAACACCATATATTTT
CASSYSAQGRPPSLRAGNTIYF
>TRBV7-2|TRBD2|.|TRBJ2-2
TGTGCCAGCCTCGGCGGGAGGTGGACCGGGGAGCTGTTTTTT
CASLGGRWTGELFF
>TRBV18|TRBD1|few|TRBJ2-1
TGTGCCAGCTCACAACAGGGGAATGAGCAGTTCTTC
CASSQQGNEQFF
>TRBV18|.|.|TRBJ1-2
TGTGCCAGCTCACCACTGACAGCCACCCGTCGGTATGGCTACACCTTC
CASSPLTATRRYGYTF
>TRBV20-1|TRBD1|many|TRBJ1-2
TGCAGTGCTAGCCAGGGGGGAGTTTATGGCTACACCTTC
CSASQGGVYGYTF
>TRBV4-3|.|few|TRBJ2-1
TGCGCCAGCAGCCAAGAAACGGGAGCTTTCAATGAGCAGTTCTTC
CASSQETGAFNEQFF
>TRBV20-1|TRBD2|many|TRBJ2-1
TGCAGCGCTAGCGGGAGGCCTTACAATGAGCAGTTCTTC
CSASGRPYNEQFF
>TRBV7-2|.|few|TRBJ2-7
TGTGCCAGCAGCAACCCGGGCCCATCCTACGAGCAGTACTTC
CASSNPGPSYEQYF
>TRBV3-1|TRBD1|few|TRBJ2-7
TGTGCCAGCAGACAGGGGCGCGGCGAGCAGTACTTC
CASRQGRGEQYF
>TRBV5-1|TRBD1|many|TRBJ2-3
TGCGCCAGCAGGCCGACAGGGGCCCTCACAGATACGCAGTATTTT
CASRPTGALTDTQYF
>TRBV29-1|.|many|TRBJ2-1
TGCAGCGTTGAAGTGGTGGGGGCGGGGCTAGATGAGCAGTTCTTC
CSVEVVGAGLDEQFF
>TRBV19|TRBD1|few|TRBJ2-4
TGTGCCAGTAATACAGAGGGACAGGGCGCAAAAAACATTCAGTACTTC
CASNTEGQGAKNIQYF
>TRBV12-3/TRBV12-4|TRBD2|few|TRBJ2-3
TGTGCCAGCACCTCGGGACTAGCGGGACCTACAGATACGCAGTATTTT
CASTSGLAGPTDTQYF
>TRBV29-1|TRBD1|few|TRBJ2-7
TGCAGCGTTGACCAGGGGGTCGAGCAGTACTTC
CSVDQGVEQYF